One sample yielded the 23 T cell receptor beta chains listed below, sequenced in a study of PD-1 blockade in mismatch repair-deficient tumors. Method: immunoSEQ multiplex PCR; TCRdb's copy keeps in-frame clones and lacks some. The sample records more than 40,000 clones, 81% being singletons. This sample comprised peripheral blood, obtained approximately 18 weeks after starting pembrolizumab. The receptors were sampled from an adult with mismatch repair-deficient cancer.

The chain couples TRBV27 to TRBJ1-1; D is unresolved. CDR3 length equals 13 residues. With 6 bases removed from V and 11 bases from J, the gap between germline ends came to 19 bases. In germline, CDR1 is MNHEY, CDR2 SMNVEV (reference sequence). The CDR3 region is CASSPNSGLNAFF. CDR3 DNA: TGTGCCAGCAGCCCAAATAGCGGGCTCAACGCTTTCTTT.

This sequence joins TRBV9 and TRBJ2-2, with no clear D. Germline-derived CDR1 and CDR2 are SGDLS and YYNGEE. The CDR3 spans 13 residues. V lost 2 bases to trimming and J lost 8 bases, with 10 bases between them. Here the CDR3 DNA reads TGTGCCAGCAGCGTTACTCGTTATGGGGAGCTGTTTTTT. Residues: CASSVTRYGELFF.

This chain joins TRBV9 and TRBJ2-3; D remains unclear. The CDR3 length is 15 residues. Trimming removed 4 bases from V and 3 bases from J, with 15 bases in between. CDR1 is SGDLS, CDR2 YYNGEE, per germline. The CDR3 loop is CASSSTPRATDTQYF. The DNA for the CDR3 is TGTGCCAGCAGCTCGACCCCCCGTGCGACAGATACGCAGTATTTT.

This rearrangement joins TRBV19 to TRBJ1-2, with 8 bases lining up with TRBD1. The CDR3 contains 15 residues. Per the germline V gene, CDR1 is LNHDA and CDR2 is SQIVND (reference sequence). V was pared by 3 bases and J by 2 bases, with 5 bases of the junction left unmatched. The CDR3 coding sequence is TGTGCCAGTAGTATCCCCGGGACAGGAAACTATGGCTACACCTTC. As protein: CASSIPGTGNYGYTF. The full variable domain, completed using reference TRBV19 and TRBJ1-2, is DGGITQSPKYLFRKEGQNVTLSCEQNLNHDAMYWYRQDPGQGLRLIYYSQIVNDFQKGDIAEGYSVSREKKESFPLTVTSAQKNPTAFYLCASSIPGTGNYGYTFGSGTRLTVV.

CDR3 in DNA: TGCGCCAGCAGTCCGACCGGGACAGGGGGCGTTGGCTACACCTTC. Residues: CASSPTGTGGVGYTF. The rearrangement joins TRBV5-1 to TRBJ1-2; 12 bases are a match to TRBD1. The ends lost 5 bases at V and 7 bases at J; junction bases unmatched: 9. This CDR3 has 15 residues. The germline CDR1 and CDR2 sequences are SGHRS and YFSETQ.

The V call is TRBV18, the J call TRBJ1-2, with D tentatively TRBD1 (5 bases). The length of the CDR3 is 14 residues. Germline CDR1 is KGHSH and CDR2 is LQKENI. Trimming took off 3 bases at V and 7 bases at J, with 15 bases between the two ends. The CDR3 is CASSPNQGLGGYTF. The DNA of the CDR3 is TGTGCCAGCTCACCGAACCAGGGACTTGGTGGCTACACCTTC.

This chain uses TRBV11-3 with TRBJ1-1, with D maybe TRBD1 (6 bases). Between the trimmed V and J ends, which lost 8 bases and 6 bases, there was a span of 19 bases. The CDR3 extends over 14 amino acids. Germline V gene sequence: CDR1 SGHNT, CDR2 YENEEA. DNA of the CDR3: TGTGCCAGCCAGGGGTGGCAGGCCGGAGCTGAAGCTTTCTTT. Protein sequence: CASQGWQAGAEAFF.

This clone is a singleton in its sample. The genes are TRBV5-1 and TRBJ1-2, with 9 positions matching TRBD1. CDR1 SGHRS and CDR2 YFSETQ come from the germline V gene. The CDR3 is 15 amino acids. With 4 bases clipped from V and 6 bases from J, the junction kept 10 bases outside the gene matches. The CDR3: CASSADTGGRNGYTF. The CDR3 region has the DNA TGCGCCAGCAGCGCCGATACAGGGGGCAGGAATGGCTACACCTTC.

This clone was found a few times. This chain's CDR3 is CASSTGQPGTGELFF. The DNA of the CDR3 is TGCGCCAGCAGCACCGGACAGCCGGGCACCGGGGAGCTGTTTTTT. The chain uses TRBV5-1 and TRBJ2-2, with a tentative D call TRBD1 (6 bases). Germline V gene lookup returns CDR1 SGHRS and CDR2 YFSETQ. This CDR3 has 15 residues. Trimming stripped 4 bases from V and 4 bases from J, with 14 bases between.

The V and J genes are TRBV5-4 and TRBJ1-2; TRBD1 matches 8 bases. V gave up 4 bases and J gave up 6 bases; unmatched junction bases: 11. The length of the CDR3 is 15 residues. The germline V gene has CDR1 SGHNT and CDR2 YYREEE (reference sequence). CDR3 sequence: CASSQDPATGDGYTF. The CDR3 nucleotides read TGTGCCAGCAGCCAAGATCCCGCGACAGGGGATGGCTACACCTTC.

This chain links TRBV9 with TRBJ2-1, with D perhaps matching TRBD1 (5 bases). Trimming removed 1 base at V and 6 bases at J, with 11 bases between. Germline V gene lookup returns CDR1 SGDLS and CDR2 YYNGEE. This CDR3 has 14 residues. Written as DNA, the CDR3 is TGTGCCAGCAGCGTACAAACAGGATCCAATGAGCAGTTCTTC. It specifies CASSVQTGSNEQFF.

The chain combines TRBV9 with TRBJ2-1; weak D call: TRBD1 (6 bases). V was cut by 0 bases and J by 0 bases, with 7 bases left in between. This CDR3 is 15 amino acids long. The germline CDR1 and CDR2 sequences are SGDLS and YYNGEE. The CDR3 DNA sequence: TGTGCCAGCAGCGTAGTGGGACACTCCTACAATGAGCAGTTCTTC. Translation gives CASSVVGHSYNEQFF.

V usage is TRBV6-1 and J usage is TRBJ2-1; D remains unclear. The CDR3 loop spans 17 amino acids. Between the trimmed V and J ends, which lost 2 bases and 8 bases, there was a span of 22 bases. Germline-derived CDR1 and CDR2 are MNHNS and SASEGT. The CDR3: CASSEWAKDLVRDEQFF. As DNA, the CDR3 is TGTGCCAGCAGTGAATGGGCTAAGGATTTGGTTAGGGATGAGCAGTTCTTC.

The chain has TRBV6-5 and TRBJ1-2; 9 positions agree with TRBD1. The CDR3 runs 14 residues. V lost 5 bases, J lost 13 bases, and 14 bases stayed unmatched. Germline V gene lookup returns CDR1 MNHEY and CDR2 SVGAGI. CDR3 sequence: CASSGRDREEVCTF. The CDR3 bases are TGTGCCAGCAGTGGCCGGGACAGGGAGGAGGTTTGCACCTTC.

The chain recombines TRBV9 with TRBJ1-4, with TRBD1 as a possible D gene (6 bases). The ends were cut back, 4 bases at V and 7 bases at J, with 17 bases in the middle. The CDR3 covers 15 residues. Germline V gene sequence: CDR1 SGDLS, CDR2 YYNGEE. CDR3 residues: CASSPGTTGGEKLFF. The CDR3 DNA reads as TGTGCCAGCAGCCCTGGGACAACCGGCGGTGAAAAACTGTTTTTT. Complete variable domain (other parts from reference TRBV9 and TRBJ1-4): DSGVTQTPKHLITATGQRVTLRCSPRSGDLSVYWYQQSLDQGLQFLIQYYNGEERAKGNILERFSAQQFPDLHSELNLSSLELGDSALYFCASSPGTTGGEKLFFGSGTQLSVL.

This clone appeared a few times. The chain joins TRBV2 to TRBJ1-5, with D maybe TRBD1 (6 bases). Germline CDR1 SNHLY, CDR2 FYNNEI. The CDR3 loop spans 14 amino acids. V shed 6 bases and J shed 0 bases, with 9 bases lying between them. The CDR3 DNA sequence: TGTGCCAGCAGACAGGGCTCTAGCAATCAGCCCCAGCATTTT. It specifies CASRQGSSNQPQHF. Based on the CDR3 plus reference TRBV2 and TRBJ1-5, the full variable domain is EPEVTQTPSHQVTQMGQEVILRCVPISNHLYFYWYRQILGQKVEFLVSFYNNEISEKSEIFDDQFSVERPDGSNFTLKIRSTKLEDSAMYFCASRQGSSNQPQHFGDGTRLSIL.

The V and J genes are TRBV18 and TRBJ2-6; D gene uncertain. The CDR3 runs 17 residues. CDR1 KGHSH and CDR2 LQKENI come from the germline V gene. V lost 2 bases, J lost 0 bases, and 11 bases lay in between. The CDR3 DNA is TGTGCCAGCTCACCATTTGGGATTCTCTCTGGGGCCAACGTCCTGACTTTC. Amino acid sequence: CASSPFGILSGANVLTF.

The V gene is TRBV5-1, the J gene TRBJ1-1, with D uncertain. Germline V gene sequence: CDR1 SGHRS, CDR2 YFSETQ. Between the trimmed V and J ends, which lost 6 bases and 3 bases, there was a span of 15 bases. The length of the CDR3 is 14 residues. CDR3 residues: CASTLFGYDTEAFF. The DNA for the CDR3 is TGCGCCAGCACGCTCTTCGGGTACGACACTGAAGCTTTCTTT. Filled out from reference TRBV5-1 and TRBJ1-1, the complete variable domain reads KAGVTQTPRYLIKTRGQQVTLSCSPISGHRSVSWYQQTPGQGLQFLFEYFSETQRNKGNFPGRFSGRQFSNSRSEMNVSTLELGDSALYLCASTLFGYDTEAFFGQGTRLTVV.

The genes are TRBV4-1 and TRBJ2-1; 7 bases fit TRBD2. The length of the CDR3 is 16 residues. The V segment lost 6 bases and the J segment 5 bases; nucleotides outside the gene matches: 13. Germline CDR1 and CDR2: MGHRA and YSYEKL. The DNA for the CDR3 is TGCGCCAGCAGTCCAAGGTTAGGGACTATAAACAATGAGCAGTTCTTC. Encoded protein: CASSPRLGTINNEQFF.

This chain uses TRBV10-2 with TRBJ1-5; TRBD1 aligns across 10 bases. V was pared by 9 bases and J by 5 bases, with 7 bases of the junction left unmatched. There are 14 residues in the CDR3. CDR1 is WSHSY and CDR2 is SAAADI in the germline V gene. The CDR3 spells CASKTTGGDQPQHF. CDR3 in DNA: TGCGCCAGTAAGACGACAGGGGGCGATCAGCCCCAGCATTTT.

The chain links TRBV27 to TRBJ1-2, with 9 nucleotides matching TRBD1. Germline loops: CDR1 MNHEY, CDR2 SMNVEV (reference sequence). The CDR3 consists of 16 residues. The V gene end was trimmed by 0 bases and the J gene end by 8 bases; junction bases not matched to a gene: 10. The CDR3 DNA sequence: TGTGCCAGCAGTTTATCGCCCAGACAGGGGGTCAGAGGCTACACCTTC. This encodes CASSLSPRQGVRGYTF.

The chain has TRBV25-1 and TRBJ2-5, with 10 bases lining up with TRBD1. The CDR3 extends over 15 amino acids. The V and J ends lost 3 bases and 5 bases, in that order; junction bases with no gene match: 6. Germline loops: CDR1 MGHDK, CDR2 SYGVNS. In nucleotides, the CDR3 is TGTGCCAGCAGTGATCCGGGACAGGGGATGGAGACCCAGTACTTC. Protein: CASSDPGQGMETQYF.

The CDR3 reads CAASGTSGTYEQYF. The CDR3 DNA reads as TGTGCCGCCAGCGGGACTAGCGGAACCTACGAGCAGTACTTC. This chain joins TRBV10-3 and TRBJ2-7; the match to TRBD2 covers 11 bases. V lost 11 bases to trimming and J lost 2 bases; unmatched junction nucleotides: 8. The CDR3 extends over 14 amino acids. The germline gives CDR1 ENHRY, CDR2 SYGVKD.